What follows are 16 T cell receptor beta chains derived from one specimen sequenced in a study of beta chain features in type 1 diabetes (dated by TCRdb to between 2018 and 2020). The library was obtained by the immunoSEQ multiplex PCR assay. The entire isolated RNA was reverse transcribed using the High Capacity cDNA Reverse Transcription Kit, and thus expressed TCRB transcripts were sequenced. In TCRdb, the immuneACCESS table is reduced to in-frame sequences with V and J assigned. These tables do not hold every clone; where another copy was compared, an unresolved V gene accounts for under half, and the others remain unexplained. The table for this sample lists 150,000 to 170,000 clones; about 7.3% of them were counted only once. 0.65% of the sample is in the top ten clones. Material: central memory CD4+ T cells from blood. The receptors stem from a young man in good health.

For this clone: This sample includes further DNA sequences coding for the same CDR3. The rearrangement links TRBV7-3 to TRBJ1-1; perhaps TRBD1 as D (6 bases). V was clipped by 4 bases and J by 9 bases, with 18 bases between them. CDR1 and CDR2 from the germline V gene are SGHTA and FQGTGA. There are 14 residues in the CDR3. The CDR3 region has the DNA TGTGCCAGCAGCTCCGCAGGGGCGCGACAGAAAGCTTTCTTT. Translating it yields CASSSAGARQKAFF.

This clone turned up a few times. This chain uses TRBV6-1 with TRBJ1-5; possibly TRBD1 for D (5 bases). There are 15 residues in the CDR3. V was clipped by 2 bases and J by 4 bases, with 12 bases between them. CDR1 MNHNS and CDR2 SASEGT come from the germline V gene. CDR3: CASSEIWGENQPQHF. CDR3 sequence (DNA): TGTGCCAGCAGTGAAATTTGGGGGGAAAATCAGCCCCAGCATTTT.

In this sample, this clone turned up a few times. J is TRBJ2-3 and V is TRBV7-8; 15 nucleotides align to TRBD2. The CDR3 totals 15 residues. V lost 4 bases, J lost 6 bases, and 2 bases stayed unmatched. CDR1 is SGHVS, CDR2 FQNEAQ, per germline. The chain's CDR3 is CASSWGLAGGDTQYF. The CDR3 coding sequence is TGTGCCAGCAGCTGGGGACTAGCGGGGGGTGATACGCAGTATTTT. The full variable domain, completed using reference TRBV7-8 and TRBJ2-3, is GAGVSQSPRYKVAKRGQDVALRCDPISGHVSLFWYQQALGQGPEFLTYFQNEAQLDKSGLPSDRFFAERPEGSVSTLKIQRTQQEDSAVYLCASSWGLAGGDTQYFGPGTRLTVL.

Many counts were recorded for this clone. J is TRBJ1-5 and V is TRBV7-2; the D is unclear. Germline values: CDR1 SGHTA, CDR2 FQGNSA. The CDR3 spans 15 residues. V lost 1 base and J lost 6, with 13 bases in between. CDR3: CASSLGPGEGQPQHF. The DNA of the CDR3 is TGTGCCAGCAGCTTAGGGCCGGGAGAAGGTCAGCCCCAGCATTTT.

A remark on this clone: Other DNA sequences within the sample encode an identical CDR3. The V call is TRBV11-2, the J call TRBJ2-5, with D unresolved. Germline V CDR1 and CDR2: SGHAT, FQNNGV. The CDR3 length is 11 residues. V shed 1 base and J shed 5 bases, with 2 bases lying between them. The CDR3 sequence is CASSLAETQYF. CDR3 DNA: TGTGCCAGCAGCTTAGCGGAGACCCAGTACTTC.

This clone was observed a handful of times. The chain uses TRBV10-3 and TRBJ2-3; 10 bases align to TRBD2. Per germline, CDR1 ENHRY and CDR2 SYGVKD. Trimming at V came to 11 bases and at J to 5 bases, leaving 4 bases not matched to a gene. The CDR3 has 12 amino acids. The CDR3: CAVAGGKDTQYF. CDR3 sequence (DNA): TGTGCCGTAGCGGGAGGTAAAGATACGCAGTATTTT.

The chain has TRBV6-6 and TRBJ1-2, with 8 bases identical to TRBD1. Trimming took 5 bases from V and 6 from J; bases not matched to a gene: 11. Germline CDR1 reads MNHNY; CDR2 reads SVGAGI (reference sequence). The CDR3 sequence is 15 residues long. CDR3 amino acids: CASSDPRTGRDGYTF. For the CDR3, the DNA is TGTGCCAGCAGTGACCCTCGGACAGGGCGAGATGGCTACACCTTC.

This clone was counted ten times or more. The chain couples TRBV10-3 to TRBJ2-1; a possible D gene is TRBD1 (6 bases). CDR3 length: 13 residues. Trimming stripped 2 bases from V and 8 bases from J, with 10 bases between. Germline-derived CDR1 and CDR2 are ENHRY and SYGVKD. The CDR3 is CAISEPQGHEQFF. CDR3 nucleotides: TGTGCCATCAGTGAGCCACAGGGCCATGAGCAGTTCTTC.

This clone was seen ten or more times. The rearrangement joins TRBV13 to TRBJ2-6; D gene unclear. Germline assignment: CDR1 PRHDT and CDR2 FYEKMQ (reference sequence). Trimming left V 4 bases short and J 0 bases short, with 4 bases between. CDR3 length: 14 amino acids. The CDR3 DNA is TGTGCCAGCAGCTCGCGCTCTGGGGCCAACGTCCTGACTTTC. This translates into CASSSRSGANVLTF.

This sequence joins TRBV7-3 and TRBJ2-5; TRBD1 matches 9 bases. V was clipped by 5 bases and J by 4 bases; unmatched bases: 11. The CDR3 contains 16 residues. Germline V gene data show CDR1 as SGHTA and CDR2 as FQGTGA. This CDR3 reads CASSASLGQGPETQYF. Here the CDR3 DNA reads TGTGCCAGCAGCGCAAGCCTGGGACAGGGTCCAGAGACCCAGTACTTC.

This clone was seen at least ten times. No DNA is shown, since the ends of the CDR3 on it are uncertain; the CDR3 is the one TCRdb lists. The CDR3: CASSSSGGIETQYF. This sequence joins TRBV6-6 and TRBJ2-5; TRBD2 reflects the table's D call only, with no check against the DNA. Germline loops: CDR1 MNHNY, CDR2 SVGAGI (reference sequence). The CDR3 length equals 14 residues, ends included.

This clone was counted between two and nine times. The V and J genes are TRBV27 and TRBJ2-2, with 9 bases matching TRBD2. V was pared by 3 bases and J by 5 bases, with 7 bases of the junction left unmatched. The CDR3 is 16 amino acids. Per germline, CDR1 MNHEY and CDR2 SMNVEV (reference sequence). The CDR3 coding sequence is TGTGCCAGCAGTTTCGGGCGGGGGGGACATACCGGGGAGCTGTTTTTT. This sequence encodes CASSFGRGGHTGELFF.

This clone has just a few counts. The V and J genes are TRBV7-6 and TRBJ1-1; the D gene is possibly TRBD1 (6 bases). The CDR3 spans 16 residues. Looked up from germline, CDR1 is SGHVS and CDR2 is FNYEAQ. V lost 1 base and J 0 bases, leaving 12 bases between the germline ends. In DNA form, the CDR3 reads TGTGCCAGCAGCTTAGTCTTCGACAGGATGAACACTGAAGCTTTCTTT. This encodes CASSLVFDRMNTEAFF.

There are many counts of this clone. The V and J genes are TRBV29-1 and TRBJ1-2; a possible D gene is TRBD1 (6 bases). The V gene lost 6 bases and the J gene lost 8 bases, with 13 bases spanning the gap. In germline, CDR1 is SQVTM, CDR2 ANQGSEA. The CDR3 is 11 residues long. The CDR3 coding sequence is TGCAGCGTCCAACAGGGCTACGGCTACACCTTC. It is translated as CSVQQGYGYTF. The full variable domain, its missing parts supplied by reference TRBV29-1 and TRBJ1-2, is SAVISQKPSRDICQRGTSLTIQCQVDSQVTMMFWYRQQPGQSLTLIATANQGSEATYESGFVIDKFPISRPNLTFSTLTVSNMSPEDSSIYLCSVQQGYGYTFGSGTRLTVV.

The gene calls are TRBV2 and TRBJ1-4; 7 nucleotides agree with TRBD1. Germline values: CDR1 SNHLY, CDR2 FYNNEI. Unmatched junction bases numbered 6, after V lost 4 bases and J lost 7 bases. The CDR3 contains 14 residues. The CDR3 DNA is TGTGCCAGCAGTGGACAGGGTGTTCGTGAAAAACTGTTTTTT. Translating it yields CASSGQGVREKLFF.

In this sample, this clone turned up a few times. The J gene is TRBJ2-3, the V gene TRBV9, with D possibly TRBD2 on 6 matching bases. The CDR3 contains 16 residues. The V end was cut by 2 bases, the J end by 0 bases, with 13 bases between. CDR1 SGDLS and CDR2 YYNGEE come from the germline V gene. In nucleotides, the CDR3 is TGTGCCAGCAGCGTGGGGACTCCGACTAGCACAGATACGCAGTATTTT. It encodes CASSVGTPTSTDTQYF.